This T cell receptor (beta chain) was sequenced in a study of post-analysis software for immune sequencing data (dated by TCRdb to between 2015 and 2016). About the study as a whole: Relapsing-remitting, secondary progressive and progressive-relapsing multiple sclerosis were recorded as disease courses, and subtype annotation was lacking for some patients. Patient repertoires were compared against some twelve previously published healthy control repertoires from donors aged 6 to 25 years. A subset of samples was prepared in parallel using single-end sample barcoding, then pooled and co-amplified after Illumina adapter ligation. Study-level results and caveats: Significantly lower normalized Chao1 diversity was found in multiple sclerosis patients than in controls, suggesting substantial peripheral T-cell clonal expansion. The control group was slightly older than the multiple sclerosis patient group. Several TRBV segments, including TRBV5-6, TRBV5-1 and TRBV20-1, were significantly more frequent in patients than controls. Direct clustering with F measure revealed strong co-clustering of samples prepared in the same batch, which led to a batch-effect correction.

The CDR3 measures 14 amino acids from cysteine to phenylalanine. The read is trimmed to its CDR3 DNA, 42 bases read in frame from base 1. The germline ends are 12 bases apart after V is trimmed by 6 bases and J by 0 bases. CDR1 and CDR2 are read off the germline V gene as MNHNS and SASEGT. This clonotype was observed a few times. The antigen it binds to is not known. Base-call qualities are not available, and no considerably larger clone is one nucleotide away. To demonstrate the VDJtools post-analysis software, the study profiled TCR beta repertoires from the peripheral blood of around 13 young patients with multiple sclerosis. The multiple sclerosis patients were children and adolescents ranging in age from about 6 to 16 years. Library prep was done by PCR. TCRdb records Illumina HiSeq 2500 as the sequencer. Unique molecular identifiers were incorporated into TCR beta cDNA libraries to reduce PCR and sequencing biases. About 500,000 cDNA molecules were obtained for every 1 to 10 million input T cells, so each molecule roughly corresponded to one T cell. The patient libraries were prepared and sequenced with the same protocol used for the earlier healthy control dataset. Samples belonging to the same batch were prepared together, multiplexed and sequenced on a shared HiSeq lane. The authors' analysis ran thus. MIGEC was used to process the raw barcoded reads, and molecular identifier groups with only a single read were discarded before consensus assembly and CDR3 extraction. VDJtools was used for post-analysis of the clonotype tables, and diversity was normalized by down-sampling every dataset to the size of the smallest sample. Repertoire overlap clustering matched CDR3 amino acid but not nucleotide sequences to correct batch-related cross-sample contamination. In TCRdb, the public reads were trimmed at Q25 with fastp and aligned with MiXCR, with productive beta chains retained. Identical CDR3 proteins give one entry, which carries the most common genes and DNA. In this record, the V and J calls reflect TCRdb's handling and not the investigators' own analysis. For this sample there are some 690,000 distinct CDR3 sequences; around 64% appear just once. The ten largest account for 11% of the sample.

The TCR was taken from a girl aged 2 to 10 with multiple sclerosis. The V and J genes are TRBV6-1 and TRBJ2-7; the D segment is perhaps TRBD1 or TRBD2, each sharing 6 matched bases. The sample was blood. Read as DNA, the sequence is TGTGCCAGCAGGCGGGACACCAACTCCTACGAGCAGTACTTC. Its protein is CASRRDTNSYEQYF.